This T cell receptor beta chain derives from a study of T cells in Graves' hyperthyroidism and ophthalmopathy. CDR1 and CDR2 from the germline V gene are MNHEY and SVGEGT. The ends lost 5 bases at V and 6 bases at J; junction bases unmatched: 4. The CDR3 sequence is 15 residues long. Template material for amplifying TCR beta CDR3 regions consisted of RNA transcripts. The HTBI primer set drove a first-round RT-PCR of the TCR CDR3. Using its own MiXCR run on the multiplex PCR reads, TCRdb lists one record per CDR3 protein. Seen here are over 500,000 distinct CDR3 sequences, about 15% observed once, and the top ten hold about 31%. In its sample, this clonotype was seen many times.

Specimen: blood. The J gene is TRBJ2-2, the V gene TRBV6-2 or TRBV6-3; 12 bases fit TRBD2. The sequence was obtained from a woman aged 30 to 39 with Graves' ophthalmopathy. The CDR3 DNA sequence: TGTGCCAGCAGTCGACTAGCGGGAGTTCCCGGGGAGCTGTTTTTT. As protein: CASSRLAGVPGELFF.